Listed here is a single T cell receptor (beta chain). Its binding antigen is unknown. Base-call qualities are not available, and no considerably larger clone is one nucleotide away. This sample was taken from a study of cytomegalovirus exposure and HLA in healthy donors (TCRdb year 2017). Context from the whole study: An earlier analysis of 587 of the donors reported 276 Gb of sequence data and 117 million unique TCR beta sequences obtained from around 180 million T cells. A later analysis re-examined previously published TCR beta repertoires from hundreds of donors and added high-resolution HLA genotyping to investigate patterns of TCR occurrence. Donor age, sex, ethnicity and CMV serostatus were compiled alongside the repertoire data. Along with the roughly 700-subject first cohort, a separate validation cohort of roughly 110 different subjects was used. All discovery cohort repertoires had been generated on a single sequencing platform. A later genetic analysis took genome-wide SNP genotypes for about 65% of the 666 donors and used that subset as a discovery cohort. In an earlier analysis of roughly 580 of the donors, high-throughput TCR beta sequencing was used to judge whether each TCR beta V gene segment behaved as functional or pseudogenic. Of the approximately 400 genotyped donors, roughly 85% fell in the genetic ancestry cluster associated with self-reported Caucasian donors. On average, 235,054 unique TCR beta nucleotide sequences were sequenced per donor among 398 genotyped donors of the cohort, with around 19% of those sequences being non-productive. In the later analysis, no new phenotypic data were used to find candidate immune exposures; instead, reliance was placed on TCR beta sequences and their occurrence across donors. The study was designed to test whether signatures of past pathogen exposure could be identified by cataloging public T cell receptors. About five DR-DQ haplotypes were handled as single units for association and clustering because linkage in the cohort was strong. The number of donors typed differed by locus, with roughly 620-630 for A, B, C, DRB1 and DQB1, 522 for DQA1, over 600 for DPA1, and some 440 for DPB1. Class I and class II HLA loci were covered by the typing at four-digit resolution. An early release covering roughly 600 HLA-typed donors comprised 250 to 350 gigabases of sequencing data and tens of millions of unique TCR sequences. The study used immunosequencing to profile the T cell repertoires of 666 subjects and linked those repertoires to cytomegalovirus serostatus. The study combined high-throughput TCR immunosequencing, statistical association of individual TCRs with disease status, and machine learning to predict cytomegalovirus infection status. Broader findings and caveats from the paper: Most CMV-associated TCR beta chains appeared to be HLA-restricted in a later analysis, and the HLA associations seemed to be driven largely by CMV exposure. When HLA alleles, especially DR and DQ, strongly co-occurred, attributing TCR associations to individual alleles was difficult. This cohort had only TCR beta chains sequenced, and the lack of alpha or paired-chain data limited which features could be detected. In a later analysis, TCR association rates were found to vary across HLA loci, with the most associated TCRs seen for DRB1 alleles and the fewest for HLA-C alleles. In both the original and validation cohorts, the classifier was reported to diagnose cytomegalovirus status with high specificity and sensitivity. In a later analysis, several top co-occurrence clusters were reported to appear linked to parvovirus B19, influenza, CMV and Epstein-Barr virus. At a false discovery rate of 0.05, a later analysis linked around 15,000 TCR beta sequences to specific HLA alleles. The 87-base-pair reads could not distinguish some IMGT-functional V segments, including TRBV6-2 and TRBV6-3, so those segments were excluded. Compared with equally common non-associated chains, HLA-associated TCR beta chains in a later analysis were more clonally expanded and had lower generation probabilities. A cluster of highly shared sequence variants was judged likely to be a technical artifact of the sequencing pipeline. Linkage disequilibrium might explain the correlated functional status among segregating V segments, but an unknown experimental factor could not be ruled out. The authors suggested that the approach could potentially be extended to other disease states and immunological phenotypes. A further reported finding was that TCR beta sequences accurately predicted the HLA-A and HLA-B alleles for most subjects in the first cohort. While some public TCRs were present in many individuals, most TCR sequences turned up only very rarely across donors. The study gave a list of over 150 TCR beta chains associated with cytomegalovirus. HLA typing was unavailable for some donors at each locus, so association tests used only the typed subset. In an earlier analysis of 500 to 650 of the donors, most TCR beta V segments appeared in productive rearrangements about 90% or about 30% of the time, broadly matching IMGT annotations. Sequencing depth was assumed to be roughly uniform across donors in the presence/absence analyses, though that assumption may not hold. In a later genetic analysis, fewer N-insertions in productive TCRs were reported among donors in an Asian-associated ancestry cluster than the approximately 670-donor mean. For the cohort, immune exposure information was limited to CMV serostatus. Because counts were too low, 15 to 20 rarely observed V segments, including chromosome 9 orphons, were excluded from the earlier analysis of a few hundred of the donors. In a later genetic analysis, a missense DCLRE1C variant was associated with V-gene and J-gene trimming of TCR beta chains, and the association was replicated in an independent cohort. In vitro tests confirmed that a few of the cytomegalovirus-associated TCR beta chains recognize cytomegalovirus antigens.

The cohort was made up of hundreds of healthy bone marrow donors. At the time of sampling, every cohort member was nominally healthy, though immune exposures that went unrecorded were likely present. The donor tested CMV seropositive, placing the donor among the roughly 270 seropositive members of the cohort. Each donor provided a peripheral blood sample, and peripheral blood mononuclear cells were used for TCR beta sequencing. The Qiagen DNeasy Blood Extraction Kit was used to extract genomic DNA from the blood cell samples. Via the germline V gene (reference sequence), CDR1 is LNHDA and CDR2 SQIVND. The junction shows trimming of 5 bases on V and 6 bases on J, and the gene matches do not reach 4 bases of it. Taken from cysteine to phenylalanine, the CDR3 has 13 residues. Here the CDR3 DNA is all that survives: 39 bases in frame from base 1. The library was prepared using the immunoSEQ multiplex PCR assay. A mixture of 60 forward primers for TCR Vbeta segments and 13 reverse primers for TCR Jbeta segments was used in the multiplex PCR. A multiplex PCR assay on genomic DNA amplified the CDR3 region of rearranged TCR beta genes. The Illumina HiSeq System was used to sequence the amplified TCR beta libraries as 87-base-pair reads. From the authors' description of their analysis: A later analysis tallied roughly 78 million unique TCR beta chains across the 666 repertoires, and approximately 12 million of those chains were shared by two or more donors. To remove PCR and sequencing errors, raw reads were error-corrected and collapsed into unique sequences using a nearest-neighbor algorithm that merged closely related sequences. V, D and J gene segments were assigned by aligning CDR3 sequences to IMGT reference sequences. For a sequence to be retained, at least a six-nucleotide match to both a V gene segment and a J gene segment was required. A rearrangement was called productive if the CDR3 had no stop codons and remained in frame with V and J, and every other rearrangement was called non-productive. CDR3 was defined by IMGT convention, running from the second conserved V-encoded cysteine to the conserved J-encoded phenylalanine. The earlier analysis of 500 to 750 of the donors excluded any sequence lacking an unambiguous match to a single V gene segment. An earlier analysis of almost 600 of the donors classified V segments as functional when productive rearrangements were above 56.7% and as segregating when the standard deviation between donors was above 5%. A statistical classification framework was built to diagnose cytomegalovirus status from the catalog of TCR beta chain sequences. A later analysis assigned V and J genes by comparing TCR nucleotide sequences with IMGT/GENE-DB human TR gene sequences. The TCRdist pipeline was used in a later analysis to assign CDR3 sequences and most-parsimonious VDJ recombination scenarios. A later analysis defined each TCR beta chain by its CDR3 amino acid sequence plus V-gene family, and excluded reads lacking a unique V-gene family. A later analysis removed 500 to 600 highly shared, low-generation-probability nucleotide sequences to deal with suspected cross-contamination and a sequencing artifact. For each public chain, a later analysis derived a clonal expansion index from normalized ranks of inferred template counts within each repertoire. In a later analysis, generation probabilities were computed using a VDJ recombination model fitted to out-of-frame rearrangements, and the results were checked against IGoR. Hypergeometric tests were used in a later analysis to score TCR-TCR, TCR-HLA and TCR-CMV co-occurrence, with a repertoire-size bias correction applied to the TCR pairs. In a later analysis, false discovery rates were estimated by permuting HLA or CMV assignments 20 times. In a later analysis, co-occurring TCRs were grouped using DBSCAN, with TCRdist sequence similarity added in when clustering inside HLA-allele-positive subsets. Repertoires with fewer than 30,000 or more than 120,000 public chains were left out of co-occurrence clustering, as were a handful of repertoires with anomalous nucleotide sharing. TCRdb took this table from immuneACCESS and kept in-frame rearrangements with V and J called. Such tables lack part of the clones; where checked against another copy, unresolved V genes explain under half of the gap, and the rest is unexplained. V, J and clone size derive from that table, while D and trimming were established from the DNA sequence. The sample data list 210,000 or so clones, and under 85% of these were observed just once. The ten most abundant clones make up more than 8.5% of the sample.

Sequencing was carried out using PBMCs. The sequence was collected from a woman aged 45 to 65 in good health and CMV-seropositive. This chain joins TRBV19 to TRBJ2-7; 10 bases in between match TRBD1. The CDR3 region reads CASSPRDRGEQYF. The DNA is TGTGCCAGTAGTCCCCGGGACAGGGGCGAGCAGTACTTC.